Listed below are T cell receptor beta chains from one sample, sequenced in a study of CD8 T cells in ankylosing spondylitis. Via MiXCR, TCRdb re-called the 5' RACE reads, giving one row per CDR3 protein. Found here are about 240,000 distinct CDR3 sequences, 7.5% to 9% of them singletons; the top ten hold almost 7%. Sequencing input: blood, either unsorted or a sorted T cell fraction (not recorded which). These receptor sequences come from a male donor with ankylosing spondylitis or in good health (not recorded which). Each CDR3 is given with its conserved first and last residue. Each record gives: clone size, D gene, V gene, J gene, CDR3 DNA, CDR3 protein. D genes are given only for firm matches. Some rows have no size entry. The others give once, few or many, or a class for an expanded clone.

abundance: many; d_gene: TRBD2; v_gene: TRBV3-1; j_gene: TRBJ2-1; CDR3nt: TGTGCCAGCAGCCCCCGACTAGCGGGGAATGTCAATGAGCAGTTCTTC; CDR3aa: CASSPRLAGNVNEQFF
abundance: few; d_gene: NA; v_gene: TRBV27; j_gene: TRBJ1-2; CDR3nt: TGTGCCAGCAGTTCCCCCTCGGGGGGACTCTATGGCTACACCTTC; CDR3aa: CASSSPSGGLYGYTF
abundance: many; d_gene: NA; v_gene: TRBV5-1; j_gene: TRBJ2-5; CDR3nt: TGCGCCAGCAGCTCGTCCGTGTCCACAGCCCAAGAGACCCAGTACTTC; CDR3aa: CASSSSVSTAQETQYF
abundance: many; d_gene: TRBD2; v_gene: TRBV5-1; j_gene: TRBJ2-1; CDR3nt: TGCGCCAGCAGCTTGAGGCCTAGCGGGGGTAATGAGCAGTTCTTC; CDR3aa: CASSLRPSGGNEQFF
abundance: many; d_gene: TRBD1; v_gene: TRBV5-1; j_gene: TRBJ2-7; CDR3nt: TGCGCCAGCAGCAAAGCACCAACGGGACAGGGGACCTACGAGCAGTACTTC; CDR3aa: CASSKAPTGQGTYEQYF
abundance: few; d_gene: NA; v_gene: TRBV29-1; j_gene: TRBJ2-5; CDR3nt: TGCAGCGTTGATGGGGGCAGGAAAGAGACCCAGTACTTC; CDR3aa: CSVDGGRKETQYF
abundance: many; d_gene: TRBD1; v_gene: TRBV7-2; j_gene: TRBJ1-1; CDR3nt: TGTGCCAGCAGCTGGGGACAGGCAACCACTGAAGCTTTCTTT; CDR3aa: CASSWGQATTEAFF
abundance: many; d_gene: NA; v_gene: TRBV5-1; j_gene: TRBJ2-1; CDR3nt: TGCGCCAGCAGCTTGTCGGGACGACGTTACAATGAGCAGTTCTTC; CDR3aa: CASSLSGRRYNEQFF
abundance: few; d_gene: NA; v_gene: TRBV24-1; j_gene: TRBJ2-7; CDR3nt: TGTGCCACCAGTGATTCGAACTACGAGCAGTACTTC; CDR3aa: CATSDSNYEQYF
abundance: many; d_gene: TRBD2; v_gene: TRBV6-6; j_gene: TRBJ2-1; CDR3nt: TGTGCCAGCAAAGCCGGGGGGGGTAATGAGCAGTTCTTC; CDR3aa: CASKAGGGNEQFF
abundance: many; d_gene: NA; v_gene: TRBV11-2; j_gene: TRBJ1-1; CDR3nt: TGTGCCAGCAGGGTGGCCGGGACGGTAAACACTGAAGCTTTCTTT; CDR3aa: CASRVAGTVNTEAFF
abundance: many; d_gene: NA; v_gene: TRBV20-1; j_gene: TRBJ2-1; CDR3nt: TGCAGTGCTTGGGGGGGCCTAGCTCATCACAATGAGCAGTTCTTC; CDR3aa: CSAWGGLAHHNEQFF
abundance: many; d_gene: NA; v_gene: TRBV29-1; j_gene: TRBJ1-2; CDR3nt: TGCAGCACACACAGGGAGACGGACTATGGCTACACCTTC; CDR3aa: CSTHRETDYGYTF
abundance: many; d_gene: NA; v_gene: TRBV7-2; j_gene: TRBJ2-3; CDR3nt: TGTGCCAGCAGCTTGCGACAGAATGATGCTACGCAGTATTTT; CDR3aa: CASSLRQNDATQYF
abundance: many; d_gene: NA; v_gene: TRBV6-5; j_gene: TRBJ1-1; CDR3nt: TGTGCCAGCGGGTGGGGGGGAAAAGCTTTCTTT; CDR3aa: CASGWGGKAFF
abundance: NA; d_gene: NA; v_gene: TRBV11-3; j_gene: TRBJ2-5; CDR3nt: TGTGCCAGCAGCTCCGGGGAGCGGCAAGAGACCCAGTACTTC; CDR3aa: CASSSGERQETQYF
abundance: many; d_gene: TRBD2; v_gene: TRBV6-5; j_gene: TRBJ2-3; CDR3nt: TGTGCCAGCAGTTACTCGCTAGCGGGAGCGGATACGCAGTATTTT; CDR3aa: CASSYSLAGADTQYF
abundance: many; d_gene: NA; v_gene: TRBV12-3/TRBV12-4; j_gene: TRBJ1-6; CDR3nt: TGTGCCAGCAGCCGGGCCCCTAATTCACCCCTCCACTTT; CDR3aa: CASSRAPNSPLHF
abundance: many; d_gene: TRBD1; v_gene: TRBV27; j_gene: TRBJ1-1; CDR3nt: TGTGCCAGCAGTCTCGGGACAGCCTCTAACACTGAAGCTTTCTTT; CDR3aa: CASSLGTASNTEAFF
abundance: many; d_gene: NA; v_gene: TRBV5-5; j_gene: TRBJ2-7; CDR3nt: TGTGCCAGCAGCTTCTCCGGGACATACTCCTACGAGCAGTACTTC; CDR3aa: CASSFSGTYSYEQYF
abundance: many; d_gene: TRBD1; v_gene: TRBV19; j_gene: TRBJ2-1; CDR3nt: TGTGCCAGTAGTACCCGGGACAGAATGAAGGTGCAGTTCTTC; CDR3aa: CASSTRDRMKVQFF
abundance: few; d_gene: NA; v_gene: TRBV12-3/TRBV12-4; j_gene: TRBJ2-7; CDR3nt: TGTGCCAGCAGTGCTCAGGTATCCTACGAGCAGTACTTC; CDR3aa: CASSAQVSYEQYF
abundance: many; d_gene: NA; v_gene: TRBV7-9; j_gene: TRBJ2-3; CDR3nt: TGTGCCAGCAGCGATAGGGGCAGCACAGATACGCAGTATTTT; CDR3aa: CASSDRGSTDTQYF
abundance: NA; d_gene: NA; v_gene: TRBV12-3/TRBV12-4; j_gene: TRBJ1-2; CDR3nt: TGTGCCAGCAGCCCACAGGGATTAGGTGGCTACACCTTC; CDR3aa: CASSPQGLGGYTF
abundance: NA; d_gene: TRBD2; v_gene: TRBV20-1; j_gene: TRBJ2-5; CDR3nt: TGCAGTGCTAGAGGCGGGCGTCGTCTAGCGGGAGCGGGTGTTATAACCCAGTACTTC; CDR3aa: CSARGGRRLAGAGVITQYF
abundance: NA; d_gene: TRBD1; v_gene: TRBV5-1; j_gene: TRBJ1-6; CDR3nt: TGCGCCAGCAGCGGCGGGGAGGGGGCATCTAATTCACCCCTCCACTTT; CDR3aa: CASSGGEGASNSPLHF
abundance: many; d_gene: NA; v_gene: TRBV18; j_gene: TRBJ1-3; CDR3nt: TGTGCCAGCTCACCAAGGGAATCTGGAAACACCATATATTTT; CDR3aa: CASSPRESGNTIYF
abundance: many; d_gene: NA; v_gene: TRBV20-1; j_gene: TRBJ1-5; CDR3nt: TGCAGTGCTAGAGACAGGGTGGGTCAGCCCCAGCATTTT; CDR3aa: CSARDRVGQPQHF
abundance: many; d_gene: NA; v_gene: TRBV25-1; j_gene: TRBJ2-3; CDR3nt: TGTGCCAGCAGTGAAGCGAAGGACATCACAGATACGCAGTATTTT; CDR3aa: CASSEAKDITDTQYF
abundance: many; d_gene: TRBD1; v_gene: TRBV4-3; j_gene: TRBJ2-7; CDR3nt: TGCGCCAGCAGCTCGTCCAGGGGGACCTACGAGCAGTACTTC; CDR3aa: CASSSSRGTYEQYF
abundance: NA; d_gene: TRBD2; v_gene: TRBV10-3; j_gene: TRBJ2-1; CDR3nt: TGTGCCATCAGTCCCGGGACTAGCGGGGCAGTGGGTGAGCAGTTCTTC; CDR3aa: CAISPGTSGAVGEQFF
abundance: NA; d_gene: NA; v_gene: TRBV29-1; j_gene: TRBJ2-1; CDR3nt: TGCAGCGTTGCGGTAAACCGGAGAGGCAATGAGCAGTTCTTC; CDR3aa: CSVAVNRRGNEQFF
abundance: many; d_gene: TRBD2; v_gene: TRBV27; j_gene: TRBJ2-1; CDR3nt: TGTGCCAGCAGTTCAATCGGGGGACTAGCGTACAATGAGCAGTTCTTC; CDR3aa: CASSSIGGLAYNEQFF
abundance: many; d_gene: TRBD1; v_gene: TRBV20-1; j_gene: TRBJ2-1; CDR3nt: TGCAGTGTGAAGGGACAGGGTACAAATGAGCAGTTCTTC; CDR3aa: CSVKGQGTNEQFF
abundance: many; d_gene: TRBD1; v_gene: TRBV7-2; j_gene: TRBJ1-4; CDR3nt: TGTGCCAGCAGCAGGGGACAGGGTGATAATGAAAAACTGTTTTTT; CDR3aa: CASSRGQGDNEKLFF
abundance: many; d_gene: TRBD2; v_gene: TRBV11-2; j_gene: TRBJ2-1; CDR3nt: TGTGCCAGCAGCTCTTGGACTAGCGGGAGGGACGGTTACAATGAGCAGTTCTTC; CDR3aa: CASSSWTSGRDGYNEQFF
abundance: few; d_gene: NA; v_gene: TRBV7-2; j_gene: TRBJ2-7; CDR3nt: TGTGCCAGCAGCTTAGAGGCAATCGGCGAGCAGTACTTC; CDR3aa: CASSLEAIGEQYF